A single sample is the source of the 2 T cell receptor beta chains below, sequenced in a study of control samples from healthy donors and cancer patients. Measured with immunoSEQ multiplex PCR; TCRdb has only the in-frame clones, and not every one. The sample holds some 110,000 clones; 85% to 90% are singletons and the top ten take approximately 2.3%. The sequencing input was blood. The receptors derive from a woman in her sixties or seventies in good health.

The chain has TRBV2 and TRBJ2-7; the D is unclear. From germline, CDR1 is SNHLY and CDR2 FYNNEI. Trimming took 7 bases from V and 12 from J, leaving 7 bases between them. CDR3 length equals 8 residues. CDR3: CASKSTYF. CDR3 DNA: TGTGCCAGCAAGAGTACGTACTTC.

The chain has TRBV7-6 and TRBJ2-1; TRBD2 is a possible D gene (6 bases). CDR1 and CDR2 from the germline V gene are SGHVS and FNYEAQ. The V end was cut by 0 bases, the J end by 7 bases, with 19 bases between. The CDR3 runs 17 residues. CDR3 DNA sequence: TGTGCCAGCAGCTTAGCCACCTTGCGCACGGGGAGGAATGAGCAGTTCTTC. As protein: CASSLATLRTGRNEQFF.